This TCR beta chain was sequenced in a study of T cells in Graves' hyperthyroidism and ophthalmopathy. Background on the study: Initial diagnosis, before any treatment, was when peripheral blood was collected.

Study observations and caveats: Most thyroid clonotypes expanded above 0.001 appeared in blood too.

Unmatched junction bases numbered 5, after V lost 4 bases and J lost 6 bases. CDR1 is MDHEN and CDR2 is SYDVKM in the germline V gene. This CDR3 comprises 14 residues. For Graves' hyperthyroidism to be stable, ophthalmopathy could not progress within 18 months. This clonotype was picked up many times. Its antigen is still unknown. The TCR beta CDR3 regions underwent amplification using RNA transcripts as the source. TCR CDR3 underwent first-round RT-PCR with the HTBI primer set. TCRdb re-derived calls from the multiplex PCR reads in MiXCR, one entry per CDR3 protein. The profile covers approximately 360,000 distinct CDR3 sequences, with about 25% appearing a single time and less than 85% taken by the ten largest.

The genes are TRBV28 and TRBJ2-1, with 8 nucleotides matching TRBD1. The TCR sequence derives from a man aged 50 to 59 with Graves' hyperthyroidism. The sample was blood. CDR3 coding DNA: TGTGCCAGCAGTTGGGACAGGCTAGGCAATGAGCAGTTCTTC. This sequence encodes CASSWDRLGNEQFF.